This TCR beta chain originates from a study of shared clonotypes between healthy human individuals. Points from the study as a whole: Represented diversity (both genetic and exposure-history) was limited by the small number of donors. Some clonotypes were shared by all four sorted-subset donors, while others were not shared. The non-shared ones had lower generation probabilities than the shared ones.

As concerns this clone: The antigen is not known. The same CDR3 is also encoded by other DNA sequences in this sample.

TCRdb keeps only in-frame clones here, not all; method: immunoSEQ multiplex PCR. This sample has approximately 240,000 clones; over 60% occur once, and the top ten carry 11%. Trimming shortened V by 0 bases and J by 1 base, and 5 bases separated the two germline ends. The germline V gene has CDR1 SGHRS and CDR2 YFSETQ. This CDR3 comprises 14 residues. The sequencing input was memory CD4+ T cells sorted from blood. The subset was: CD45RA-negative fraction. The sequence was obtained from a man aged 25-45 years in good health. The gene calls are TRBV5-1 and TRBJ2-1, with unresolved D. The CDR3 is CASSLGLSYNEQFF. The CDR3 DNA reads TGCGCCAGCAGCTTGGGGCTTTCCTACAATGAGCAGTTCTTC.